The subject of this entry is one T cell receptor beta chain. As yet, its antigen is unknown. As the CDR3 is not closed by the conserved phenylalanine or tryptophan, this likely results from a read error. This record belongs to a study of identical twins. Overall study findings and caveats: Insertions were reduced in abundant cord blood beta clonotypes but not in memory repertoires. Beta out-of-frame twin sharing showed a weaker excess. Sequences that were out-of-frame, alpha and twin-shared displayed an excess of low generation probability.

Unique molecular identifiers were in the cDNA, with template-switch universal primer binding. TCRdb ran MiXCR on the 5' RACE reads and lists one entry per CDR3 protein. This table has some 1,700,000 distinct CDR3 sequences, around a third appearing once. The receptor comes from a newborn girl in good health. Sample: cord blood.

The DNA for the CDR3 is TGTGCCAGCAGCTTGGACGGTTTAGCCAAAAACATTCAGTACTAC. Translation: CASSLDGLAKNIQYY. The chain has TRBV5-5 and TRBJ2-7; no clear D. The J call may be mistaken, given a closer DNA end match to TRBJ2-4. The CDR3 runs to 15 residues. Germline loops: CDR1 SGHKS, CDR2 YYEKEE (reference sequence).